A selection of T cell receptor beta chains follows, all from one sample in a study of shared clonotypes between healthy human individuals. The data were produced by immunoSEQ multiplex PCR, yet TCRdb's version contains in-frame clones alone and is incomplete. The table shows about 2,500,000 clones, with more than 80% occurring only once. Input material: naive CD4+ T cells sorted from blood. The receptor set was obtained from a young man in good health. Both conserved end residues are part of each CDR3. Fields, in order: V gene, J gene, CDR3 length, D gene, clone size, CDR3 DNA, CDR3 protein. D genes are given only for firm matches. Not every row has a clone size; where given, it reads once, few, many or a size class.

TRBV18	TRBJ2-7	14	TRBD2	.	TGTGCCAGCTCTCAAGCGGGGAGCTCCTACGAGCAGTACTTC	CASSQAGSSYEQYF
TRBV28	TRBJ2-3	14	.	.	TGTGCCAGCAGTTTAAGAGGGGGGACAGATACGCAGTATTTT	CASSLRGGTDTQYF
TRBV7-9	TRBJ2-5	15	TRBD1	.	TGTGCCAGCAGCCCTGTCGGGACAGCGGAAGAGACCCAGTACTTC	CASSPVGTAEETQYF
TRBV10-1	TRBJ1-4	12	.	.	TGCGCCAGCGGGGACAATTATGAAAAACTGTTTTTT	CASGDNYEKLFF
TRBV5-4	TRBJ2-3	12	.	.	TGTGCCAGCAGCACCGGGGGCCCCATCGATGATTTT	CASSTGGPIDDF
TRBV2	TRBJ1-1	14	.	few	TGTGCCAGCAGTGATGGTCCAGGGAACACTGAAGCTTTCTTT	CASSDGPGNTEAFF
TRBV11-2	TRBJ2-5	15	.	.	TGTGCCAGCAGCTTAGATGGACTACCCAAAGAGACCCAGTACTTC	CASSLDGLPKETQYF
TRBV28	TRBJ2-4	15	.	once	TGTGCCAGCAGTCCGGCAGGCGTCGCCAAAAACATTCAGTACTTC	CASSPAGVAKNIQYF
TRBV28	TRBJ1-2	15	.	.	TGTGCCAGCAGCCAGATCCGGGGCCAACCAAGTGGCTACACCTTC	CASSQIRGQPSGYTF
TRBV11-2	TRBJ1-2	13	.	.	TGTGCCAGCAGCTTAGGACACGAATTTGGCTACACCTTC	CASSLGHEFGYTF
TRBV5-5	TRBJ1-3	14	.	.	TGTGCCAGCACCCCTACATGGGGGCGAAACACCATATATTTT	CASTPTWGRNTIYF
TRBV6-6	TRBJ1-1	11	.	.	TGTGCCAGCAGTCACGGACGGGAAGCTTTCTTT	CASSHGREAFF
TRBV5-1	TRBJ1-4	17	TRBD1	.	TGCGCCAGCAGCTCCGGGACAGGGCCGGGGGGAAATGAAAAACTGTTTTTT	CASSSGTGPGGNEKLFF
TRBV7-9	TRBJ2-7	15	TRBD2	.	TGTGCCAGCAGCTTAAGGCCTAGCGGGGTCTACGAGCAGTACTTC	CASSLRPSGVYEQYF
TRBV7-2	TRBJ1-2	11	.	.	TGTGCCGTGACAGAGAGCTATGGCTACACCTTC	CAVTESYGYTF
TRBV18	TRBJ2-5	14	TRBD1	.	TGTGCCAGCTCACCAAGGACAGGGCAAGAGACCCAGTACTTC	CASSPRTGQETQYF
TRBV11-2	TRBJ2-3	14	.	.	TGTGCCAGCAGCCCAACGCGAGGCTCAGATACGCAGTATTTT	CASSPTRGSDTQYF
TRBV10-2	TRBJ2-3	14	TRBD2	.	TGCGCCAGCACTAGCGGGCGGGACACAGATACGCAGTATTTT	CASTSGRDTDTQYF
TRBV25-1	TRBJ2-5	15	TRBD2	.	TGTGCCAGCAGTGAACCGGGACTAGCCGAAGAGACCCAGTACTTC	CASSEPGLAEETQYF
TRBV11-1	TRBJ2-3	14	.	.	TGTGCCAGCAGCTCCCTCCAGAGCACAGATACGCAGTATTTT	CASSSLQSTDTQYF
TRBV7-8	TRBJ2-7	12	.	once	TGTGCCAGCAGCTTTACAGGGCGAGAGCAGTACTTC	CASSFTGREQYF
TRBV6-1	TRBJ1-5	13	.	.	TGTGCCAGCAGTGAAGGGGGGCTGCAGCCCCAGCATTTT	CASSEGGLQPQHF
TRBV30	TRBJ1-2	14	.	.	TGTGCCTGGAGGGGGGGGAATACTAACTATGGCTACACCTTC	CAWRGGNTNYGYTF
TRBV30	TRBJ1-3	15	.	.	TGTGCCTGGAGAGGAAGGGGGGCCTCTGGAAACACCATATATTTT	CAWRGRGASGNTIYF